This T cell receptor (beta chain) was identified during a study of identical twins. Study conclusions and caveats: Rather than following the same donors, the conclusions depended on cross-sectional statistical analysis. The presence of invariant MAIT and iNKT cells could partly confound analyses of zero-insertion sequences.

TCRdb re-called the 5' RACE reads through MiXCR, storing one row per CDR3 protein. The table lists around 1.7 million distinct CDR3 sequences, less than 35% of them singletons, with 0.25% to 0.3% in the top ten. This clonotype was seen only a few times. Its specificity is unknown. The germline gene is not matched at one end of the junction; a read error may be the cause. This CDR3 comprises 12 residues. From germline, CDR1 is ENHRY and CDR2 SYGVKD. V and J are TRBV10-3 and TRBJ2-7, with D tentatively TRBD2 (6 bases). Sequencing was performed on cord blood. This receptor was obtained from a newborn girl in good health. The CDR3 region has the DNA TGTGTCATCAGAGGGAGGCTCGACGAGCAGTACTTC. Translated, it gives CVIRGRLDEQYF.